The 10 T cell receptor beta chains below come from one sample, sequenced in a study of Ad26.COV2.S vaccination and SARS-CoV-2 variants. Assay: immunoSEQ multiplex PCR; the TCRdb copy retains only in-frame clones and omits some. The top ten clones hold 5.5% of a sample with around 300,000 clones, 85% to 90% of them seen once. The treatment: 19 received Ad26.COV2.S at low or high dose, single or two shots; about 5 received placebo; per-sample allocation not given. Samples were taken on day 63 after the first vaccine or placebo injection. The source was peripheral blood, collected in a trial of Ad26.COV2.S vaccine versus placebo. These receptors were collected from a person aged 18-60 years who received the Ad26.COV2.S COVID-19 vaccine or a placebo.

The rearrangement uses TRBV2 and TRBJ1-5, with 10 bases identical to TRBD1. With 6 bases clipped from V and 7 bases from J, the junction kept 3 bases outside the gene matches. In germline, CDR1 is SNHLY, CDR2 FYNNEI. The CDR3 is made up of 13 amino acids. The CDR3 reads CASRGQGPQPQHF. As DNA, the CDR3 is TGTGCCAGCAGGGGACAGGGGCCCCAGCCCCAGCATTTT.

The chain is built from TRBV5-1 and TRBJ2-7, with 11 bases identical to TRBD1. The germline CDR1 and CDR2 sequences are SGHRS and YFSETQ. CDR3 size: 15 residues. Germline trimming cut 4 bases from V and 5 bases from J; bases unmatched to any gene: 8. CDR3 protein: CASSPGQGAFDEQYV. The DNA for the CDR3 is TGCGCCAGCAGCCCCGGACAGGGGGCCTTCGACGAGCAGTACGTC.

This clone was detected once. This chain joins TRBV25-1 and TRBJ2-3; no clear D gene. This CDR3 contains 14 residues. The V and J ends lost 8 bases and 5 bases respectively, with 17 bases between them. Germline lookup yields CDR1 MGHDK and CDR2 SYGVNS. The CDR3 DNA follows: TGTGCCAGCGACGGCGGTACCCTAGAAGATACGCAGTATTTT. Its protein product is CASDGGTLEDTQYF.

This clone came up once. This rearrangement joins TRBV7-3 to TRBJ2-3, with 10 bases fitting TRBD2. V trimming: 5 bases; J trimming: 2 bases; junction bases outside the gene matches: 4. This CDR3 has 15 amino acids. The germline V gene has CDR1 SGHTA and CDR2 FQGTGA. CDR3 protein: CASSKTSGYTDTQYF. DNA of the CDR3: TGTGCCAGCAGCAAGACTAGCGGGTACACAGATACGCAGTATTTT.

This sequence joins TRBV10-3 and TRBJ2-1, with 7 bases fitting TRBD2. J lost 10 bases, V lost 10 bases, and 19 bases had no gene match. Germline V gene sequence: CDR1 ENHRY, CDR2 SYGVKD. The CDR3 loop spans 15 amino acids. The CDR3 sequence: CATGSGAGMAGEQFF. The CDR3 DNA reads TGTGCCACGGGGAGCGGGGCAGGGATGGCGGGGGAGCAGTTCTTC.

The chain couples TRBV7-9 to TRBJ2-2; 10 bases map to TRBD1. Germline CDR1 and CDR2: SEHNR and FQNEAQ (reference sequence). There are 16 residues in the CDR3. The trim removed 4 bases at V and 10 bases at J, leaving 12 bases unmatched. CDR3: CASSYGTGERSVELFF. The CDR3, as DNA: TGTGCCAGCAGCTATGGGACAGGGGAACGAAGCGTGGAGCTGTTTTTT.

This chain joins TRBV4-1 and TRBJ1-3; unclear D gene. V lost 3 bases and J 2 bases, leaving 11 bases between the germline ends. CDR1 is MGHRA and CDR2 is YSYEKL in the germline V gene. The CDR3 spans 15 residues. CDR3 sequence reads: CASSQGGRAGNTIYF. The CDR3 DNA reads TGCGCCAGCAGCCAGGGTGGGCGGGCTGGAAACACCATATATTTT.

Worth noting for this clone: In the same sample, other DNA sequences code for this CDR3. The rearrangement links TRBV12-3 or TRBV12-4 to TRBJ1-1; D is unclear. Trimming removed 2 bases from V and 0 bases from J, with 4 bases in between. There are 13 residues in the CDR3. CDR3 in amino acids: CASSLTLNTEAFF. As DNA, the CDR3 is TGTGCCAGCAGTTTAACCTTGAACACTGAAGCTTTCTTT.

The chain employs TRBV7-3 and TRBJ2-2; D gene unclear. Germline assignment: CDR1 SGHTA and CDR2 FQGTGA. V lost 5 bases and J lost 6, with 19 bases in between. This CDR3 has 16 amino acids. The CDR3 DNA is TGTGCCAGCAGCCCCCCGGGTCCCCTTAACGCCGGGGAGCTGTTTTTT. Translation: CASSPPGPLNAGELFF. Supplemented by reference TRBV7-3 and TRBJ2-2, the full variable domain reads GAGVSQTPSNKVTEKGKYVELRCDPISGHTALYWYRQSLGQGPEFLIYFQGTGAADDSGLPNDRFFAVRPEGSVSTLKIQRTERGDSAVYLCASSPPGPLNAGELFFGEGSRLTVL.

The rearrangement uses TRBV27 and TRBJ2-7; D possibly corresponds to TRBD2 (6 bases). With 4 bases removed from V and 0 bases from J, the gap between germline ends came to 10 bases. CDR1 and CDR2 from the germline V gene are MNHEY and SMNVEV (reference sequence). This CDR3 region has 14 residues. Here the CDR3 DNA reads TGTGCCAGCAGTTCCGGGAGAAGCTCCTACGAGCAGTACTTC. Its protein is CASSSGRSSYEQYF.